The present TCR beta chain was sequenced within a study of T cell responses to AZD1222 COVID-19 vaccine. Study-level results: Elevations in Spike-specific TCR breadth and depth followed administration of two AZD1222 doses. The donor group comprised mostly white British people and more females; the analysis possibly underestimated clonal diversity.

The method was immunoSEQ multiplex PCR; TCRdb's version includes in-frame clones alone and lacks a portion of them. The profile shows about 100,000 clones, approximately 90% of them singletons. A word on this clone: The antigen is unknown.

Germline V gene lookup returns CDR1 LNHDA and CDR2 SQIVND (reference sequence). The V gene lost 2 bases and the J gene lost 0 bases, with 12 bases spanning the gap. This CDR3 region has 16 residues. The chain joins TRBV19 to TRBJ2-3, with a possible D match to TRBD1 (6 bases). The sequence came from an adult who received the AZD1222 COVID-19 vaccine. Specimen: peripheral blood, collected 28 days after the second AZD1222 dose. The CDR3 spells CASSITGSPSTDTQYF. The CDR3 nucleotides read TGTGCCAGTAGTATAACAGGGAGTCCTAGCACAGATACGCAGTATTTT. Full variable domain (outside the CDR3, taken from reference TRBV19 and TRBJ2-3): DGGITQSPKYLFRKEGQNVTLSCEQNLNHDAMYWYRQDPGQGLRLIYYSQIVNDFQKGDIAEGYSVSREKKESFPLTVTSAQKNPTAFYLCASSITGSPSTDTQYFGPGTRLTVL.